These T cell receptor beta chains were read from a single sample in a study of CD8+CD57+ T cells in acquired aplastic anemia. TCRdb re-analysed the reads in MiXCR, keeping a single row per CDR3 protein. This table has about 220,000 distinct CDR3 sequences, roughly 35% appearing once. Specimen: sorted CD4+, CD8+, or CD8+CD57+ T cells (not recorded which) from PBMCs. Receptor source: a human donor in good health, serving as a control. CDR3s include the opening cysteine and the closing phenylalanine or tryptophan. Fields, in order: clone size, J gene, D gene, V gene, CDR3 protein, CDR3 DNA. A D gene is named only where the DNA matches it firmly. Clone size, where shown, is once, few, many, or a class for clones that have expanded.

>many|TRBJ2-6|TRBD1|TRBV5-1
CASSRMTGTGANVLTF
TGCGCCAGCAGCCGTATGACAGGGACCGGGGCCAACGTCCTGACTTTC
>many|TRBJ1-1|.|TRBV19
CASSKTKKVLTEAFF
TGTGCCAGTAGTAAAACTAAAAAGGTACTCACTGAAGCTTTCTTT
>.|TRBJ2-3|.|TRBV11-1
CASSPRGRSLIDTQYF
TGTGCCAGCAGCCCCCGGGGGAGGTCGTTGATAGATACGCAGTATTTT
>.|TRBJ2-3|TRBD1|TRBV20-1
CSAFLSGQPTDTQYF
TGCAGTGCTTTTTTATCGGGACAGCCCACAGATACGCAGTATTTT
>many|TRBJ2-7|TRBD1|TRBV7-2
CASSFPDRGGYEQYF
TGTGCCAGCAGCTTCCCGGACAGGGGGGGCTACGAGCAGTACTTC
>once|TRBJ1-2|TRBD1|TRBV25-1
CASSAGQGAGGYTF
TGTGCCAGCAGTGCGGGACAGGGGGCAGGTGGCTACACCTTC
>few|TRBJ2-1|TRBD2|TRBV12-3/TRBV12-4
CASSRSGTSKFF
TGTGCCAGCAGCCGATCCGGGACTAGCAAGTTCTTC
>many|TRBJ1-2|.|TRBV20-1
CSARENYGYTF
TGCAGTGCTAGAGAAAACTATGGCTACACCTTC
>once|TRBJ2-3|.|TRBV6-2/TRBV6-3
CASNFGFWRTSTDTQYF
TGTGCCAGCAATTTTGGTTTTTGGCGGACTAGCACAGATACGCAGTATTTT
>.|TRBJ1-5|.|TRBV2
CASSIIGTGPNQPQHF
TGTGCCAGTAGTATAATAGGGACGGGGCCCAATCAGCCCCAGCATTTT
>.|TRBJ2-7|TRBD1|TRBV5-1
CASSPGQGSYEQHF
TGCGCCAGCAGCCCGGGACAGGGCTCCTACGAGCAGCACTTC
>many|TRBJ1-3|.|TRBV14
CASSAGISSGNTIYF
TGTGCCAGCAGCGCAGGGATCAGCTCTGGAAACACCATATATTTT
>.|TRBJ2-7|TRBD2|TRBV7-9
CASSLASGRHHEQYF
TGTGCCAGCAGCTTAGCTAGCGGGAGGCACCACGAGCAGTACTTC
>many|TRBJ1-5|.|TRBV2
CAGKDPGSNQPQHF
TGTGCCGGCAAAGACCCAGGGAGCAATCAGCCCCAGCATTTT
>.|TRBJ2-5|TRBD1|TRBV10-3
CAITGDRGTETQYF
TGTGCCATCACCGGAGACAGGGGCACGGAGACCCAGTACTTC
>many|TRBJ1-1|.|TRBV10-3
CAISPDGLNTEAFF
TGTGCCATCAGTCCTGACGGGTTGAACACTGAAGCTTTCTTT
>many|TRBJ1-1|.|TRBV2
CASSDTATGNKAFF
TGTGCCAGCAGTGACACAGCCACTGGGAACAAGGCTTTCTTT
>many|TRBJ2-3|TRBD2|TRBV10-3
CAISESSLLAGGPDTQYF
TGTGCCATCAGTGAGTCTTCCCTACTAGCGGGGGGGCCAGATACGCAGTATTTT